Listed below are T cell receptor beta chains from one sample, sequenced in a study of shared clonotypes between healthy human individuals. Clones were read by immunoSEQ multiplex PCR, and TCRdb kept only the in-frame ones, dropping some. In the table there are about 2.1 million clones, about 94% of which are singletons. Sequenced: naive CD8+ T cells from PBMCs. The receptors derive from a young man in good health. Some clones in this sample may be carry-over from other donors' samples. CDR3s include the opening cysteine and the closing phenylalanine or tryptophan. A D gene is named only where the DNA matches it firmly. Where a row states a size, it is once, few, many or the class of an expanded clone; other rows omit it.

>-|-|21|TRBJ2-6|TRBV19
TGTGCCAGTAGTATTATGATGATTCGGGTTTGGCCTACCTCTGGGGCCAACGTCCTGACTTTC
CASSIMMIRVWPTSGANVLTF
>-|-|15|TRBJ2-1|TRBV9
TGTGCCAGCAGCGTAGCGGGCCCCTCCTACAATGAGCAGTTCTTC
CASSVAGPSYNEQFF
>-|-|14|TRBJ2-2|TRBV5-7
TGTGCCAGCACCGAATATCCGTACACCGGGGAGCTGTTTTTT
CASTEYPYTGELFF
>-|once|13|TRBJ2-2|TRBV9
TGTGCCAGCAGCATTTCTAGGACCGGGGAGCTGTTTTTT
CASSISRTGELFF
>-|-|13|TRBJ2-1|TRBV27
TGTGCCAGCAGTTTAACCTATTACAATGAGCAGTTCTTC
CASSLTYYNEQFF
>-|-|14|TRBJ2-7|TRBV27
TGTGCCAGCAGTTACGGGGACGGGACCTACGAGCAGTACTTC
CASSYGDGTYEQYF
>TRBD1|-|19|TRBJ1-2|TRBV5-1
TGCGCCAGCAGCTCACAATCAGGAGGGACAGGTGGATTCCGCTATGGCTACACCTTC
CASSSQSGGTGGFRYGYTF
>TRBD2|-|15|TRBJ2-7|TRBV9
TGTGCCAGCAGCGTAGGGCTAGCGGGTCTCTACGAGCAGTACTTC
CASSVGLAGLYEQYF
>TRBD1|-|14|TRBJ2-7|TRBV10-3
TGTGCCATCAGTGGTGGGGACAGGCCCTACGAGCAGTACTTC
CAISGGDRPYEQYF
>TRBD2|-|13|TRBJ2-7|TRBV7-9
TGTGCCAGCAGCCCGCGGGGGTTGGACGAGCAGTACTTC
CASSPRGLDEQYF
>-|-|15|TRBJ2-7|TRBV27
TGTGCCAGCAGGGCTGGTGTGACAGAAGCCTACGAGCAGTACTTC
CASRAGVTEAYEQYF
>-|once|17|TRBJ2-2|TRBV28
TGTGCCAGCACCCTGGACCAGTTTAATTTCAACACCGGGGAGCTGTTTTTT
CASTLDQFNFNTGELFF
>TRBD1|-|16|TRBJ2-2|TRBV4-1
TGCGCCAGCAGCCGCCCTGACAGGGACCACACCGGGGAGCTGTTTTTT
CASSRPDRDHTGELFF
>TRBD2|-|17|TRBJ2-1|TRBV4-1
TGCGCCAGCAGCCAAGATGTAGAAGCGGGAGCTTACAATGAGCAGTTCTTC
CASSQDVEAGAYNEQFF
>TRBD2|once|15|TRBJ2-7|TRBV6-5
TGTGCCAGCAGTTACTCGTCCGGGAGGGCCGCCGAGCAGTACTTC
CASSYSSGRAAEQYF
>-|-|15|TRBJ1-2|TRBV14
TGTGCCAGCAGCCAAGAAAGGCAGGGAGGGGCTGGCTACACCTTC
CASSQERQGGAGYTF
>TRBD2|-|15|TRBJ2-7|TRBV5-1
TGCGCCAGCAGCTTGTGGGCGGGAGGGTGGTTCGAGCAGTACTTC
CASSLWAGGWFEQYF
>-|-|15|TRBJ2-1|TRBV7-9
TGTGCCAGCAGCTTAGTACTCGGGATCTACAATGAGCAGTTCTTC
CASSLVLGIYNEQFF
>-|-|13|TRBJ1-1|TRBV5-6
TGTGCCAGCAGCTTGGGGATGAACACTGAAGCTTTCTTT
CASSLGMNTEAFF
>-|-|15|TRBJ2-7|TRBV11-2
TGTGCCAGCAGCTTAGTAACTAGGAGCTCCTACGAGCAGTACTTC
CASSLVTRSSYEQYF
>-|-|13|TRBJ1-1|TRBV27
TGTGCCAGCAGTACCCCGCTGAACACTGAAGCTTTCTTT
CASSTPLNTEAFF
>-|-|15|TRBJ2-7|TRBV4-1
TGCGCCAGCAGCCAAGGACTCAACGGTCCCTACGAGCAGTACTTC
CASSQGLNGPYEQYF
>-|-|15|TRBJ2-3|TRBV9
TGTGCCAGCAGCCCAGAGAGGGGTATCTCAGATACGCAGTATTTT
CASSPERGISDTQYF
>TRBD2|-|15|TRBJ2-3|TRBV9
TGTGCCAGCAGGACTAGCGGGAGTGTCACAGATACGCAGTATTTT
CASRTSGSVTDTQYF
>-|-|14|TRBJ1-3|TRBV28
TGTGCCTGTCGGCTTGACCGGTCTGGAAACACCATATATTTT
CACRLDRSGNTIYF
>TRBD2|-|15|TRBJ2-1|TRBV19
TGTGCCAGTAGCCAGACTAGCGGCTCCTACAATGAGCAGTTCTTC
CASSQTSGSYNEQFF
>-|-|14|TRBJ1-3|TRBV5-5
TGTGCCAGCAGCTGGGTAGAAGGTGTAAACACCATATATTTT
CASSWVEGVNTIYF
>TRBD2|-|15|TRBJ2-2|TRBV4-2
TGTGCCAGCAGCCAAGTTGGCCAGCGGGGCGGGGAGCTGTTTTTT
CASSQVGQRGGELFF
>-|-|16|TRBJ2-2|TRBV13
TGTGCCAGCAGCCTCGGACCGCCAGTGTTCACCGGGGAGCTGTTTTTT
CASSLGPPVFTGELFF
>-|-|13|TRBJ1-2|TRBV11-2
TGTGCCAGCAGTCCTACAGGAAACTATGGCTACACCTTC
CASSPTGNYGYTF
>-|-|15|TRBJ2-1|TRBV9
TGTGCCAGCAGCGACGACTTACACCTAAGGAATGAGCAGTTCTTC
CASSDDLHLRNEQFF
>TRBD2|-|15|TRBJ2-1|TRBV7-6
TGTGCCAGCAGCTTGTATACTAGCGGGAGCGATGAGCAGTTCTTC
CASSLYTSGSDEQFF
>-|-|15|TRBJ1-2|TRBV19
TGTGCCAGTAGTATAAGGCGGAGGAGGGACTATGGCTACACCTTC
CASSIRRRRDYGYTF
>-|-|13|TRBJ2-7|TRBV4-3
TGCGCCAGCAGCCAAAAAGAGGACAGCGAGCAGTACTTC
CASSQKEDSEQYF
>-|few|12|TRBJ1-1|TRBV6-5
TGTGCCAGCTGGGGAGGGACCACTGAAGCTTTCTTT
CASWGGTTEAFF
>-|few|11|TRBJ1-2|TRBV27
TGTGCCACTGGGCCCGGGGGTAGCTACACCTTC
CATGPGGSYTF
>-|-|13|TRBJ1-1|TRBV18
TGTGCCAGCTCAGCAGAGGGATACACTGAAGCTTTCTTT
CASSAEGYTEAFF
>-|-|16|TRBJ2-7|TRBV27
TGTGCCAGCCGGAGATCAGGGACGTCCCTCCCCTACGAGCAGTACTTC
CASRRSGTSLPYEQYF
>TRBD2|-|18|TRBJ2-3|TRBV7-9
TGTGCCAGCAGCTTAGCAGGACTAGCGGGAGATCGTGGAGATACGCAGTATTTT
CASSLAGLAGDRGDTQYF
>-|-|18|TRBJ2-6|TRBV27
TGTGCCAGCAGCCCTCGACAGGTAATAGCCTCTGGGGCCAACGTCCTGACTTTC
CASSPRQVIASGANVLTF
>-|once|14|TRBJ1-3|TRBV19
TGTGCCAGTAGTATTTTTAACTCTGGAAACACCATATATTTT
CASSIFNSGNTIYF
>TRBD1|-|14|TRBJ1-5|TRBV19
TGTGCCAGTAGGGGACAGGGAGTACGTCAGCCCCAGCATTTT
CASRGQGVRQPQHF
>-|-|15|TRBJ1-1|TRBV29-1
TGCAGCGTTGAGGAGCAGGGTATTGGGTACACTGAAGCTTTCTTT
CSVEEQGIGYTEAFF
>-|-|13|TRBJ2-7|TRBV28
TGTGCCAGCCGACTGCTGTCTCCCTACGAGCAGTACTTC
CASRLLSPYEQYF
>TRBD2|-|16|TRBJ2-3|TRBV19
TGTGCCAGTAGTATAGCGACTAGCTCACACACAGATACGCAGTATTTT
CASSIATSSHTDTQYF
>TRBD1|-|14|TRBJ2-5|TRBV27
TGTGCCAGCGGGACAGGGGATGGCCAAGAGACCCAGTACTTC
CASGTGDGQETQYF
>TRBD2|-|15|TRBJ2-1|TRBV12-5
TGTGCTAGTGGTTTGGGCGGGAGCTCCTACAATGAGCAGTTCTTC
CASGLGGSSYNEQFF
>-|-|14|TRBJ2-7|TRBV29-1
TGCAGCGTTGAAGATCGGGAGGGGGCGTACGAGCAGTACTTC
CSVEDREGAYEQYF
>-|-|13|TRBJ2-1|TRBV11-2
TGTGCCAGCAGCTTAGGGAGGGGGAATGAGCAGTTCTTC
CASSLGRGNEQFF
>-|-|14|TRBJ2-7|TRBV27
TGTGCCGGCAGTTTCGAAGGGAGGCGCTACGAGCAGTACTTC
CAGSFEGRRYEQYF
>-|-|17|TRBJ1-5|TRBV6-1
TGTGCCAGCAGTGAGGGCAGGGCAATTAAGAGCAATCAGCCCCAGCATTTT
CASSEGRAIKSNQPQHF
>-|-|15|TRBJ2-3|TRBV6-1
TGTGCCAGCATGGGACACCCTGATTTCACAGATACGCAGTATTTT
CASMGHPDFTDTQYF
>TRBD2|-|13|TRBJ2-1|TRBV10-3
TGTGCCATCAGTGAGGGACTAGGCCCTGAGCAGTTCTTC
CAISEGLGPEQFF
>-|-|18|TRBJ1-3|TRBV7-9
TGTGCCAGCAGCTTCCTTTCGGGCCAGGTGGGCTCTGGAAACACCATATATTTT
CASSFLSGQVGSGNTIYF
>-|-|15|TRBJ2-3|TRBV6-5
TGTGCCAGCAGCCCACAGAGGGGTTCTCCGGATACGCAGTATTTT
CASSPQRGSPDTQYF